This T cell receptor beta chain was retrieved from a study of regulatory T cells in long-lasting Graves disease (dated by TCRdb to the early 2020s). For context, the study as a whole: Antithyroid drugs had been taken for less than 3 months by newly diagnosed Graves' disease patients. The study took place in China and was registered as a clinical trial. A total of approximately 35 samples underwent TCR sequencing: around 13 from persistent and approximately 20 from newly diagnosed Graves' disease patients. Peripheral blood TCR sequencing and RNA sequencing compared persistent Graves' disease patients with newly diagnosed Graves' disease patients.

The time point label corresponds to: newly diagnosed GD, antithyroid drugs for less than 3 months. For both TCR sequencing and RNA sequencing, RNA was extracted from PBMCs in TRIzol. Graves' disease was diagnosed according to American Thyroid Association guidelines. Recruitment of patients was carried out at an endocrinology department in Xi'an, China. From each patient, 8 to 10 milliliters of peripheral blood was collected into an EDTA anticoagulant tube. Ficoll Paque Plus density gradient separation was used to isolate PBMCs, and no additional T cell sorting was done. An Agilent 2100 Bioanalyzer and agarose gel were used to check RNA quality, while a NanoDrop 2000 measured RNA concentration. The paper's findings and limits, for the study overall: Persistent patients shared more public clonotypes among themselves (2,741) than newly diagnosed patients did (approximately 870). Sequencing and analysis were restricted to the TCR beta chain. As a limitation, the authors acknowledged that the small sample size may reduce accuracy. Only peripheral blood was studied, because thyroid tissue, the primary lesion, was inaccessible. Compared with newly diagnosed patients, patients with persistent Graves' disease had lower TCR Shannon entropy and fewer highly expanded clones, which suggests clonal expansion. Persistent disease showed preferential use of TRBV28, TRBJ1-2 and TRBJ2-5, whereas newly diagnosed disease favored TRBV20-1 and TRBJ2-1.

CDR1 and CDR2, looked up from the germline V gene (reference sequence), are LGHDT and YNNKEL. V lost 3 bases and J lost 3 bases; the stretch between them is 12 bases long. The CDR3 measures 14 amino acids from cysteine to phenylalanine. The sequence is cut down to CDR3 DNA, 42 bases in frame from base 1. Ten or more counts support this clonotype. Its binding antigen is unknown. There are no base qualities to consult, and no much larger clone falls within one base. Receptor libraries were prepared by multiplex PCR. TCRdb lists the instrument as Illumina HiSeq 4000. CDR3 regions were amplified by Arm-PCR with iRepertoire HTBI primers to construct TCR beta libraries. Before sequencing, the PCR products went through gel purification. In the paper's pipeline: Gene usage analysis of CDR3 amino acid clonotypes used the 50 to 70 TRBV and some 13 TRBJ segments found across samples. COPE and FqMerger were used to merge the filtered high-quality paired reads into contigs. Contigs were aligned with BLAST to IMGT TRBV, TRBD and TRBJ reference genes, and CDR3 was defined per IMGT. Any clonotype with a frequency above 0.1% was classified as a highly expanded clone. Repertoire diversity was measured by Shannon entropy, and V-J evenness by the Gini coefficient. Public clonotypes were defined as clonotypes shared by more than one individual. TCRdb redid the processing of the public reads, applying fastp at Q25 and MiXCR, and retained in-frame beta chains. Every CDR3 protein is listed once, alongside the most common genes and DNA of its rows. TCRdb, not the authors, supplied the V and J calls. The sample profile shows roughly 420,000 distinct CDR3 sequences; 15% to 20% of them were found once. Under 30% of the sample lies in the top ten.

These data are also associated with another study on T cells in Graves' hyperthyroidism and ophthalmopathy. The second study reports: Stable Graves' hyperthyroidism was defined as no progression to ophthalmopathy during 18 months of follow-up. Hyperthyroidism patients were newly diagnosed, with disease duration under 2 months, and aged 18 to 65 years. Any patient with an uncontrolled infection, another autoimmune disease, pregnancy or lactation was excluded. Diagnoses relied on clinical symptoms, serum thyroxine and TRAb, thyroid ultrasound and orbital computed tomography. A first-round RT-PCR of the TCR CDR3 used the HTBI primer set with the Qiagen OneStep RT-PCR kit. Most expanded thyroid clonotypes (frequency above 0.001) were also found in blood, which suggests that blood repertoires may mirror thyroid immune responses. A model built on a 13 V-J signature distinguished ophthalmopathy from stable hyperthyroidism, reaching 87.88% sensitivity and around 81% specificity in cross-validation and 80%/75% in testing. During validation, the model predicted progression to ophthalmopathy a median of approximately 6.5 months ahead of onset, with 70.59% sensitivity and almost 75% specificity. A discovery cohort of fewer than 110 patients, roughly 40 with Graves' ophthalmopathy and 55 to 60 with stable Graves' hyperthyroidism, was used to find distinguishing TCR V-J signatures. An independent validation cohort of around 19 hyperthyroidism patients and about 16 patients who later progressed to ophthalmopathy tested prospective prediction of ophthalmopathy. The 75 to 100 discovery patients were divided at random into training and test sets in a 7:3 ratio. In addition, the study compared T-cell repertoires in thyroid tissue and in blood from about six Graves' hyperthyroidism patients. Once sampling was done, hyperthyroidism patients were given methimazole at a starting dose of 30 mg daily, whereas ophthalmopathy patients were given high-dose intravenous methylprednisolone. A second multiplex PCR round built the libraries, followed by size selection and purification. Paired-end sequencing of the libraries was performed with 100 bp reads on an Illumina HiSeq2000. SOAPnuke was used to process the raw data, removing reads that contained adapters or uncalled bases, had a mean Phred below 15, or lacked an exact match to the constant primer or identifier. COPE v1.2.5 was used to merge the high-quality paired reads, and each unique nucleotide sequence was defined as a clonotype. Clonotypes were aligned to IMGT TRBV, TRBD and TRBJ reference segments using MiTCR v1.1. The analysis included only V-J combinations with a frequency above 0.0001, which together covered around 99% of the repertoires. The TCS score was defined as F50 (clonal expansion) divided by E x V (chaos), with BLOSUM62-based TCRdist calculated between CDR3 peptides within each V-J. Welch's t-statistics and random forest reduced 500 to 550 V-J features to 13, which were used in a naive Bayes classifier (R e1071). Sample size was not statistically predetermined, and blinding of investigators to group allocation was not performed. The paper describes TCR Vbeta CDR3 sequencing of 120 to 150 peripheral blood samples, made up of roughly 45 ophthalmopathy patients, 70 to 75 hyperthyroidism patients and some 17 progressor patients.

The V and J segments used are TRBV3-1 and TRBJ2-7; a tentative D match to TRBD2 spans 5 bases. The sequence derives from a woman aged 18-29 years with Graves disease. Donor details come from another sample of the same person, matched by shared clones. The material sequenced was peripheral blood mononuclear cells (PBMCs), taken at new diagnosis, from a patient treated with antithyroid drugs. The CDR3 reads CASSQLGDVYEQYF. The nucleotides read TGTGCCAGCAGCCAGTTGGGAGACGTCTACGAGCAGTACTTC.